This T cell receptor beta chain was recovered during a study of post-analysis software for immune sequencing data. For the study at large: Courses of disease covered relapsing-remitting, secondary progressive and progressive-relapsing multiple sclerosis.

The CDR3 runs to 11 residues. Study-level points and caveats: F measure grouped same-batch samples tightly together. Patients showed TRBV5-6, TRBV5-1 and TRBV20-1 among five TRBV segments more frequent than in controls. There was significantly lower normalized Chao1 diversity in multiple sclerosis patients than in controls.

This clonotype was found once. As yet, its antigen is unknown. The TCR beta cDNA libraries contained unique molecular identifiers. The authors obtained 400,000 to 600,000 cDNA molecules from around 1 to 9.1 million T cells. TCRdb processed the PCR reads anew with MiXCR; each CDR3 protein has one entry. The data hold 750,000 to 900,000 distinct CDR3 sequences, with around 42% observed a single time. This chain joins TRBV12-3 or TRBV12-4 and TRBJ2-5, with D uncertain. Judging by the DNA end, TRBJ2-7 fits better; the J call may be wrong. The clonotype comes from a girl aged 5-17 years with multiple sclerosis. Sequencing was done on a sample of blood. CDR3: CASSSASEQYF. In DNA form, the CDR3 reads TGTGCCAGCAGTTCAGCCTCCGAGCAGTACTTC.